These 2 T cell receptor beta chains were sequenced from one sample in a study of cytomegalovirus exposure and HLA in healthy donors. The study ran its PCR with 60 Vbeta and 13 Jbeta primers. TCRdb keeps only in-frame clones here, not all; method: immunoSEQ multiplex PCR. The table lists about 200,000 clones, around 85% of them singletons. Sequenced input: PBMCs. The receptors here all came from a woman between 50 and 59 years old in good health and CMV-seronegative.

The chain joins TRBV6-1 to TRBJ2-7; 7 nucleotides line up with TRBD1. The CDR3 is 15 amino acids. Unmatched junction bases numbered 15, after V lost 6 bases and J lost 7 bases. The germline V gene has CDR1 MNHNS and CDR2 SASEGT. Written as DNA, the CDR3 is TGTGCCAGCAGAATCAGAACCGAAACAGGGGTGGAGCAGTACTTC. Translated, it gives CASRIRTETGVEQYF.

This chain links TRBV29-1 with TRBJ2-7; 11 positions match TRBD2. With V trimmed by 3 bases and J by 5 bases, 6 bases remained unmatched. The CDR3 totals 14 residues. The germline V gene has CDR1 SQVTM and CDR2 ANQGSEA. CDR3 bases: TGCAGCGTTGACATACTAGCGGGAGACAACGAGCAGTACTTC. Its protein is CSVDILAGDNEQYF.